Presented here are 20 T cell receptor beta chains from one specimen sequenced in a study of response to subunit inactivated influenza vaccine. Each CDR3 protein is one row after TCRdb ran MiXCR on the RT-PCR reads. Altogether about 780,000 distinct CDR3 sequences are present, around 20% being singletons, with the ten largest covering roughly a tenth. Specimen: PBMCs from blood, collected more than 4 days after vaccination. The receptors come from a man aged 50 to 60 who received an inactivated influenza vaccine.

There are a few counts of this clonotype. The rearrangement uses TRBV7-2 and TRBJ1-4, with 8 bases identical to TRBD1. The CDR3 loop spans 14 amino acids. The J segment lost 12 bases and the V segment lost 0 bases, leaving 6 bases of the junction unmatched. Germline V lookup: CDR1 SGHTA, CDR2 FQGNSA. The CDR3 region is CASSLATDRVELFF. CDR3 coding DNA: TGTGCCAGCAGCTTAGCTACGGACAGGGTTGAACTGTTTTTT. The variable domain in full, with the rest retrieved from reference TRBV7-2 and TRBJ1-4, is GAGVSQSPSNKVTEKGKDVELRCDPISGHTALYWYRQSLGQGLEFLIYFQGNSAPDKSGLPSDRFSAERTGGSVSTLTIQRTQQEDSAVYLCASSLATDRVELFFGSGTQLSVL.

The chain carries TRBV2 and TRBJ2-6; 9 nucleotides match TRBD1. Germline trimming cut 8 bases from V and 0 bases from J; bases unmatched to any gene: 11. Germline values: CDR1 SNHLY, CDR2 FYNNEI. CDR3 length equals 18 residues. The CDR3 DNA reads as TGTGCCAGCGGGGGCGATTGGACAGGGGTCTCTGGGGCCAACGTCCTGACTTTC. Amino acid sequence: CASGGDWTGVSGANVLTF.

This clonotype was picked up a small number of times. CDR3 DNA sequence: TGTGCCAGCAGTTCGCCGGGGTATCTCAACAATGAGCAGTTCTTC. Translating gives CASSSPGYLNNEQFF. The chain is built from TRBV12-3 or TRBV12-4 and TRBJ2-1; tentatively, D is TRBD2 (5 bases). This CDR3 has 15 residues. V lost 4 bases to trimming and J lost 5 bases, with 15 bases between them.

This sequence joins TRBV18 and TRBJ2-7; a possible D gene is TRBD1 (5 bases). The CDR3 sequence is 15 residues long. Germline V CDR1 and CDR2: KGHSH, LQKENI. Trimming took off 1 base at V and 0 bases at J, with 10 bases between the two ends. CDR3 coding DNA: TGTGCCAGCTCACCACGCCCAGGGCTCTCCTACGAGCAGTACTTC. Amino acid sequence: CASSPRPGLSYEQYF.

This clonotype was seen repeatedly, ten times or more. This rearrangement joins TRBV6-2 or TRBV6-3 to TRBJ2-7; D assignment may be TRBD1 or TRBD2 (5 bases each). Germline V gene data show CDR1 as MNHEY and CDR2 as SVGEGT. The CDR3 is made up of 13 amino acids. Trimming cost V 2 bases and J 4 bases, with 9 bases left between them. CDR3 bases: TGTGCCAGCAGTTACGGGACCAGATACGAGCAGTACTTC. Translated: CASSYGTRYEQYF.

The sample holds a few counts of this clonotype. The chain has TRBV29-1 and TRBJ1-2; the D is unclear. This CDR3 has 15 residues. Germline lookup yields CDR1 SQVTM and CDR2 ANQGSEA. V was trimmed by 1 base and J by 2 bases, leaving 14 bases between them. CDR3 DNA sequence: TGCAGCGTTGAAGTCCCCCGTTTTCTGAACTATGGCTACACCTTC. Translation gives CSVEVPRFLNYGYTF.

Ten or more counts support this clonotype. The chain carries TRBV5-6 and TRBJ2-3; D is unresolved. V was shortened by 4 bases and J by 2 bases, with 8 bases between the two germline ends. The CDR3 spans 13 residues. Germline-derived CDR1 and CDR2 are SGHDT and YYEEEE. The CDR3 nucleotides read TGTGCCAGCAGCACCTGGAACACAGATACGCAGTATTTT. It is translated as CASSTWNTDTQYF.

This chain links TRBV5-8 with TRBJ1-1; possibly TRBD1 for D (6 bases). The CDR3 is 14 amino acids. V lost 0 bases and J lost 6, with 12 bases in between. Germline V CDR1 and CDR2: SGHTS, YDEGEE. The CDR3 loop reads CASSLAQGYAEAFF. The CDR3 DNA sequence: TGTGCCAGCAGCTTGGCCCAGGGGTACGCTGAAGCTTTCTTT.

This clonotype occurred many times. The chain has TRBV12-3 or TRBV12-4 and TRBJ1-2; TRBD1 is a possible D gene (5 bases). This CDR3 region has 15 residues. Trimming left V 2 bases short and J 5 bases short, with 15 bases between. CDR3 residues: CASSLSGRAWYGYTF. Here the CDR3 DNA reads TGTGCCAGCAGTTTATCCGGCAGGGCGTGGTATGGCTACACCTTC.

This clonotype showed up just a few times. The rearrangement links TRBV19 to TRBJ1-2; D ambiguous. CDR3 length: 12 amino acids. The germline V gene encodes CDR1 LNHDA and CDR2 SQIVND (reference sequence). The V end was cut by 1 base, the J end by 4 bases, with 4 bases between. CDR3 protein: CASSIASYGYTF. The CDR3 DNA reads TGTGCCAGTAGTATAGCCAGCTATGGCTACACCTTC.

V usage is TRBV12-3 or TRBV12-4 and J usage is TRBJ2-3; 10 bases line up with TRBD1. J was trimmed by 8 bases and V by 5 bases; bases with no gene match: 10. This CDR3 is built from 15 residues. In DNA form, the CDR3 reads TGTGCCAGCAGTCACCGGGACAGGGGAGGAGGTACGCAGTATTTT. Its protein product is CASSHRDRGGGTQYF.

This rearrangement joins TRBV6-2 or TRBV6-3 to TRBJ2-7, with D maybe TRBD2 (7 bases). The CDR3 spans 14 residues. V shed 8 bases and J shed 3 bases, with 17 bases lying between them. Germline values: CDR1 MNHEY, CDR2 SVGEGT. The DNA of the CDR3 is TGTGCCAGCCGGCTTCGGGGGGCGGTCTACGAGCAGTACTTC. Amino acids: CASRLRGAVYEQYF.

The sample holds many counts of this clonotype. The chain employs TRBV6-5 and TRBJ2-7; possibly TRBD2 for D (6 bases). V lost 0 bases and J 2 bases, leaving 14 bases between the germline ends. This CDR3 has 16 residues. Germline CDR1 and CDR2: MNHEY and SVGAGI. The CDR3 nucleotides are TGTGCCAGCAGTTACTCGATAGTGCGGGGCACCTACGAGCAGTACTTC. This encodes CASSYSIVRGTYEQYF.

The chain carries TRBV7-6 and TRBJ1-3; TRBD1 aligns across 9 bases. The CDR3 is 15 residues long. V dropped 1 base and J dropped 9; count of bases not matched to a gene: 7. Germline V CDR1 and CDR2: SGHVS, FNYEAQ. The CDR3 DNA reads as TGTGCCAGCAGCTTAGAGACAGGGGGTCAGAGCACCATATATTTT. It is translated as CASSLETGGQSTIYF.

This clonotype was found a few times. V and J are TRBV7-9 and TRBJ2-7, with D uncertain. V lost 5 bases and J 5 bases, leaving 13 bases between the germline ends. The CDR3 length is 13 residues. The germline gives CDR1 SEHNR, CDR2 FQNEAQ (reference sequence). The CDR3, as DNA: TGTGCCAGCAGCCCCGTCAGCCGGCACGAGCAGTACTTC. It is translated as CASSPVSRHEQYF.

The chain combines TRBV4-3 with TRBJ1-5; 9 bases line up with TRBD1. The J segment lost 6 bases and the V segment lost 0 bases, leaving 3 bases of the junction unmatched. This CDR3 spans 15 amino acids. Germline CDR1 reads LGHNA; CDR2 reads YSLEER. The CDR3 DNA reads TGCGCCAGCAGCCAAGACCCGGGACAGGGTCAGCCCCAGCATTTT. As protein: CASSQDPGQGQPQHF.

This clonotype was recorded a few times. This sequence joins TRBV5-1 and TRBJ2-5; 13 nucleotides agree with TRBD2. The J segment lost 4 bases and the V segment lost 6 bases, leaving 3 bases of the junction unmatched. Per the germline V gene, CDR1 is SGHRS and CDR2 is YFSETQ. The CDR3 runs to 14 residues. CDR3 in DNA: TGCGCCAGCAAACTAGCGGGGGGGCGAGAGACCCAGTACTTC. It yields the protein CASKLAGGRETQYF.

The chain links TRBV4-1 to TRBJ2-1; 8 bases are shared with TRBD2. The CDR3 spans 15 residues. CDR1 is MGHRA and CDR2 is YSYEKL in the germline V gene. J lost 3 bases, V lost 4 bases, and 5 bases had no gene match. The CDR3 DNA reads TGCGCCAGCAGCCGGGTACTAGCGGACTACAATGAGCAGTTCTTC. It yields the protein CASSRVLADYNEQFF.

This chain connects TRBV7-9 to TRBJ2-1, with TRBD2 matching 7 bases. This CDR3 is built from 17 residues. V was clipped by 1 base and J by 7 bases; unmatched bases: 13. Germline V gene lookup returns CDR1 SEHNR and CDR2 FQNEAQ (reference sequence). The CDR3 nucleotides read TGTGCCAGCAGCTTAGTGGGGGTCGCGGGAGTAAGGAATGAGCAGTTCTTC. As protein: CASSLVGVAGVRNEQFF.

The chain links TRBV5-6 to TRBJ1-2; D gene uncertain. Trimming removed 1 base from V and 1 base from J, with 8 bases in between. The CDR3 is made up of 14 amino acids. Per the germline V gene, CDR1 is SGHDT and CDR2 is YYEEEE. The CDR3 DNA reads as TGTGCCAGCAGCTTGCGGGCTGGTAACTATGGCTACACCTTC. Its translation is CASSLRAGNYGYTF.